This T cell receptor beta chain was observed in a study of blood T cells in healthy people across ages. Study-wide findings and caveats: Higher diversity, along with more naive CD4+ cells, distinguished long-lived donors from aged donors. Diversity of TCR beta per million T cells declined in a roughly linear way with age.

This CDR3 has 14 amino acids. Germline values: CDR1 MNHEY, CDR2 SVGEGT. Together with a sample-barcoded 5' primer, a J-beta primer mix was included in a second PCR lasting roughly 6 to 12 cycles. TCRdb ran MiXCR on the 5' RACE reads and lists one entry per CDR3 protein. The repertoire holds over a million distinct CDR3 sequences, with 35% to 55% as singletons. Per-sample PBMC isolation yielded at least 6.5 million cells. About this clonotype: Its antigen remains unidentified. A read error may produce the germline difference seen at one junction end.

This TCR derives from a woman in her sixties in good health. Material: blood. V and J are TRBV6-2 or TRBV6-3 and TRBJ2-7; D may be TRBD1 (5 bases). The J call could be wrong; TRBJ2-5 is a better fit for the DNA end. CDR3 amino acids: CAGSRSGALQTQYF. In DNA form, the CDR3 reads TGTGCCGGCAGTCGTAGTGGGGCCCTCCAGACCCAGTACTTC.